The 5 T cell receptor beta chains below all came from one sample that was sequenced in a study of CD8 T cells in Susac syndrome (dated by TCRdb to between 2017 and 2020). The protocol used for the library was the immunoSEQ multiplex PCR assay. RNA was extracted using the RNeasy kit, and roughly 0.45 to 1 microgram was reverse transcribed with random hexamers. TCRdb reanalyzed the raw reads on its own, using fastp at Q25 for trimming and MiXCR for clone calling, and kept in-frame beta chains. All rows with the same CDR3 protein become a single entry with the most common DNA and genes. The sample includes approximately 120,000 distinct CDR3 sequences, with roughly 93% observed a single time. The ten most abundant clones make up roughly 0.31% of the sample. Specimen: CD8+ T cells from PBMCs. The receptors shown here come from a human donor with multiple sclerosis.

The J gene is TRBJ2-3, the V gene TRBV7-3, with TRBD2 identical over 7 bases. The junction had 3 bases not matched to a gene; V was cut back by 1 base and J by 2 bases. CDR1 is SGHTA, CDR2 FQGTGA, per germline. The CDR3 has 15 amino acids. The CDR3 region is CASSLIGGDTDTQYF. The CDR3 coding sequence is TGTGCCAGCAGCTTAATTGGGGGGGACACAGATACGCAGTATTTT.

The CDR3 loop reads CASSLGTTYEQYV. CDR3 in DNA: TGTGCCAGCAGTTTGGGGACTACCTACGAGCAGTACGTC. The chain recombines TRBV12-3 or TRBV12-4 with TRBJ2-7; 7 bases are a match to TRBD2. V lost 3 bases to trimming and J lost 2 bases; unmatched junction nucleotides: 1. This CDR3 comprises 13 residues.

This rearrangement joins TRBV19 to TRBJ1-1; unclear D gene. Trimming pared 1 base from V and 4 bases from J, leaving 4 bases between. The germline CDR1 and CDR2 sequences are LNHDA and SQIVND (reference sequence). The CDR3 runs to 12 residues. The DNA of the CDR3 is TGTGCCAGTAGTATAGGGAGCACTGAAGCTTTCTTT. Its translation is CASSIGSTEAFF.

The chain couples TRBV10-3 to TRBJ1-6; D uncertain. The V gene lost 0 bases and the J gene lost 9 bases, with 15 bases spanning the gap. Germline loops: CDR1 ENHRY, CDR2 SYGVKD. The CDR3 consists of 16 residues. In nucleotides, the CDR3 is TGTGCCATCAGTGAGTCGGGTTTCGGCAGGTCTTCACCCCTCCACTTT. Protein sequence: CAISESGFGRSSPLHF.

This rearrangement joins TRBV4-2 to TRBJ2-2; no firm D call. This CDR3 is built from 14 residues. The V and J ends lost 0 bases and 4 bases respectively, with 6 bases between them. The germline gives CDR1 LGHNA, CDR2 YNFKEQ. The CDR3: CASSQEYGTGELFF. CDR3 DNA sequence: TGTGCCAGCAGCCAAGAATATGGCACCGGGGAGCTGTTTTTT.